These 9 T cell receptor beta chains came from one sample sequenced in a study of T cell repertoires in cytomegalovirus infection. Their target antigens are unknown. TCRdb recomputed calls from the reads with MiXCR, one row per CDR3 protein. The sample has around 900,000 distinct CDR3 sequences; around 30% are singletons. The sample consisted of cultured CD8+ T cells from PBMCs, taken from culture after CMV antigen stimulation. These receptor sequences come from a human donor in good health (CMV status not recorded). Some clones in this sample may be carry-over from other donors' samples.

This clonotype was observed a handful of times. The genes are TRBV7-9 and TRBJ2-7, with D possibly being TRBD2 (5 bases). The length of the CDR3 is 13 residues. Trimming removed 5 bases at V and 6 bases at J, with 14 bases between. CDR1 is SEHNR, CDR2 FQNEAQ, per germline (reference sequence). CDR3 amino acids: CASSPPLGVEQYF. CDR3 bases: TGTGCCAGCAGCCCCCCTCTCGGGGTCGAGCAGTACTTC.

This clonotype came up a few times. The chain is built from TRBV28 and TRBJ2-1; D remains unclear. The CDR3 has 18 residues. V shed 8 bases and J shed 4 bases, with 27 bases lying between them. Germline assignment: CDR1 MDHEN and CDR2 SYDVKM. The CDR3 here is CASRARFIGWFPYNEQFF. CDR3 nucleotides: TGTGCCAGCCGGGCCAGGTTCATAGGGTGGTTTCCTTACAATGAGCAGTTCTTC.

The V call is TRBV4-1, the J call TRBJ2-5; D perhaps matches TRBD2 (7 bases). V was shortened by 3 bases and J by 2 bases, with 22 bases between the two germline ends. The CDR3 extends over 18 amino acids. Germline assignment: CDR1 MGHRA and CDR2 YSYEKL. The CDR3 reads CASSQDLLGGAYQETQYF. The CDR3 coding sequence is TGCGCCAGCAGCCAGGACCTCCTGGGGGGGGCGTATCAAGAGACCCAGTACTTC.

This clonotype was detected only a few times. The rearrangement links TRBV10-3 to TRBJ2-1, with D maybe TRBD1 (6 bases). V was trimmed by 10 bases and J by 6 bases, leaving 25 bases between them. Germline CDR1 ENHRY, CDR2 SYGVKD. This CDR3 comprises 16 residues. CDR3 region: CATVGAKDSLFNEQFF. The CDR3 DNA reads TGTGCCACCGTGGGTGCTAAGGACAGCCTTTTCAATGAGCAGTTCTTC.

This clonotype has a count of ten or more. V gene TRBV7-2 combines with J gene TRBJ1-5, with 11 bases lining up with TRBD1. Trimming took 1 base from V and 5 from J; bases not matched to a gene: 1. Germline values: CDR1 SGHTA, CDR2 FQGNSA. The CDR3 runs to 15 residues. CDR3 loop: CASSLGTGGDQPQHF. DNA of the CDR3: TGTGCCAGCAGCTTAGGGACAGGGGGCGATCAGCCCCAGCATTTT. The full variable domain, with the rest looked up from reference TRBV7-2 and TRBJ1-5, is GAGVSQSPSNKVTEKGKDVELRCDPISGHTALYWYRQSLGQGLEFLIYFQGNSAPDKSGLPSDRFSAERTGGSVSTLTIQRTQQEDSAVYLCASSLGTGGDQPQHFGDGTRLSIL.

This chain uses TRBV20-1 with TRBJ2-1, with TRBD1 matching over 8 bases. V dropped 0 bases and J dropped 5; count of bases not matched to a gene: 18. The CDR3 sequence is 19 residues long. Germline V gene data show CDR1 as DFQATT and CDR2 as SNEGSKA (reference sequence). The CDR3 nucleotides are TGCAGTGCTAGAGATTTCGAGACAGGGGTTCTAGCGTACCACAATGAGCAGTTCTTC. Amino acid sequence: CSARDFETGVLAYHNEQFF.

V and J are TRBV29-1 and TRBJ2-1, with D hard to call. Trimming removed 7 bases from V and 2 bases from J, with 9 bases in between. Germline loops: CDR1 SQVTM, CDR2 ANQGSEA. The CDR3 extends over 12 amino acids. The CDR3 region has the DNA TGCAGCGGGGCGGTACCCTACAATGAGCAGTTCTTC. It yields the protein CSGAVPYNEQFF.

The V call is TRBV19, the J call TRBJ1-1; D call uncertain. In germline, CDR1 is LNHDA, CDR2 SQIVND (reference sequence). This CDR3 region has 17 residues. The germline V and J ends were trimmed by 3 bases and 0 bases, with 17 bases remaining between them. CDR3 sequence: CASSINPENLMNTEAFF. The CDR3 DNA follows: TGTGCCAGTAGTATCAATCCAGAAAACCTGATGAACACTGAAGCTTTCTTT.

The chain's CDR3 is CATSGFWISQLGTQYF. The CDR3 bases are TGTGCCACAAGTGGCTTTTGGATTTCTCAGCTGGGGACCCAGTACTTC. V usage is TRBV7-6 and J usage is TRBJ2-5; D ambiguous. Per the germline V gene, CDR1 is SGHVS and CDR2 is FNYEAQ. V lost 10 bases, J lost 7 bases, and 28 bases lay in between. The CDR3 consists of 16 residues.